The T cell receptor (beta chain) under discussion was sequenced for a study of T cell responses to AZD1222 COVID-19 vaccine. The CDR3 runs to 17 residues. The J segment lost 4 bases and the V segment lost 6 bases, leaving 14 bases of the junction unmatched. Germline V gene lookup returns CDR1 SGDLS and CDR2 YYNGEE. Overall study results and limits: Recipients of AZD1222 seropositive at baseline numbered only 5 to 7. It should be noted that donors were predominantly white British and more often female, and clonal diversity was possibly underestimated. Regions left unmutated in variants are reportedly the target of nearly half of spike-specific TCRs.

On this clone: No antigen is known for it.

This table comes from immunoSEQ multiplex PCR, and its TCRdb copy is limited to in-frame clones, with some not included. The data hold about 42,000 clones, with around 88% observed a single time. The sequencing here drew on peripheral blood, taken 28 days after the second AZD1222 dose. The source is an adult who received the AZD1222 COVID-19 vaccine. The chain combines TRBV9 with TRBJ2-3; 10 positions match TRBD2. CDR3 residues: CASIPRPASGGPDTQYF. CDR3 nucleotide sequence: TGTGCCAGCATACCTAGGCCGGCTAGCGGGGGTCCAGATACGCAGTATTTT.